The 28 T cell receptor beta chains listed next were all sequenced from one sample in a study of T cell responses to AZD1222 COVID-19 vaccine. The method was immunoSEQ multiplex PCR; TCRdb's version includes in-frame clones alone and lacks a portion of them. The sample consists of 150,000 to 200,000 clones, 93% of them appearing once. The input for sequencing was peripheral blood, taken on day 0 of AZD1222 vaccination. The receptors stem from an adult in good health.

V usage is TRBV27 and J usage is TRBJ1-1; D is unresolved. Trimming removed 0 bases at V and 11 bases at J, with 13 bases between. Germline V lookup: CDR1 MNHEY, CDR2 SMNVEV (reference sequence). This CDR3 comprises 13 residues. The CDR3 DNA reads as TGTGCCAGCAGTTTATCAGAGAGCGGGAGGGCTTTCTTT. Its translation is CASSLSESGRAFF.

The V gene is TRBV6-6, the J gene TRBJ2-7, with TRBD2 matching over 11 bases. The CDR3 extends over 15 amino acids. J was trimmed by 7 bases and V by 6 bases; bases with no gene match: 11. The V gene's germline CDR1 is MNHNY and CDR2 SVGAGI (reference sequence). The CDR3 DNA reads TGTGCCAGCAGAACCCCTAGCGGGGGGACTGGGGAGCAGTACTTC. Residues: CASRTPSGGTGEQYF.

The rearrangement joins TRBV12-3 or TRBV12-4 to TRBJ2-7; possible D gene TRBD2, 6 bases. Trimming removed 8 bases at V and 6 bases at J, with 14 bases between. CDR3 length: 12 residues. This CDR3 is CASGVGDSEQYF. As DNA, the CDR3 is TGTGCCAGCGGGGTAGGGGACTCCGAGCAGTACTTC.

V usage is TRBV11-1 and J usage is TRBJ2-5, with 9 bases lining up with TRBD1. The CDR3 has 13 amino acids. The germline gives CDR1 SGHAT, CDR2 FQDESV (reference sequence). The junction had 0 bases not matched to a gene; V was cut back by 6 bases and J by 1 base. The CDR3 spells CASRGQGQETQYF. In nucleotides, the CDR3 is TGTGCCAGCAGGGGACAGGGCCAAGAGACCCAGTACTTC.

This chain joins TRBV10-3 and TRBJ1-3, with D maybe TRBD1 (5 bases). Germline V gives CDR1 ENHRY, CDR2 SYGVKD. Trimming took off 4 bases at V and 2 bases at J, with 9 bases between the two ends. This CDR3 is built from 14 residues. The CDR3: CAISGGKTGNTIYF. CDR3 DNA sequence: TGTGCCATCAGTGGGGGGAAAACTGGAAACACCATATATTTT.

The CDR3 coding sequence is TGTGCCAGCACGGGTCAGGGTTATCCCTACATCCAGTTCTTC. This codes for CASTGQGYPYIQFF. The chain combines TRBV7-9 with TRBJ2-1; weak D call: TRBD1 (5 bases). The CDR3 loop spans 14 amino acids. CDR1 is SEHNR and CDR2 is FQNEAQ in the germline V gene (reference sequence). Deletions cut 7 bases from V and 13 bases from J, with 23 bases between.

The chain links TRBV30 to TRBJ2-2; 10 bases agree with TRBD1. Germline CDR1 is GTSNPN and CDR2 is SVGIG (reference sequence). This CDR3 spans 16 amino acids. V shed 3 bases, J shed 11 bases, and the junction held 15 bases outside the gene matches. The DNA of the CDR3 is TGTGCCTGGAGCGATATAGACAGGGGGCGTTATGGCGAGCTGTTTTTT. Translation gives CAWSDIDRGRYGELFF.

The CDR3 reads CSVGQGVAYEQYF. CDR3 nucleotides: TGCAGCGTCGGACAGGGAGTGGCCTACGAGCAGTACTTC. This chain uses TRBV29-1 with TRBJ2-7; 8 bases are shared with TRBD1. This CDR3 contains 13 residues. V lost 6 bases to trimming and J lost 2 bases; unmatched junction nucleotides: 6. CDR1 and CDR2 from the germline V gene are SQVTM and ANQGSEA.

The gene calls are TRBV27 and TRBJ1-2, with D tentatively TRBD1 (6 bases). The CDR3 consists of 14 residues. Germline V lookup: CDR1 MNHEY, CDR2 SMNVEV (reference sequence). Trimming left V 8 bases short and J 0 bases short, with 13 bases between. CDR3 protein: CASGRAGANYGYTF. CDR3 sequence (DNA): TGTGCCAGCGGTCGGGCAGGGGCTAACTATGGCTACACCTTC.

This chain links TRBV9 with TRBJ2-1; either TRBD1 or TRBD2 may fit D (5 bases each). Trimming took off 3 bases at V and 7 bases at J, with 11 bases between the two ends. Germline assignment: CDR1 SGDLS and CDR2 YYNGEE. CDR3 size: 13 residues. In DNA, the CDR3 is TGTGCCAGCAGCGGTGGGGGAAAGAATGAGCAGTTCTTC. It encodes CASSGGGKNEQFF.

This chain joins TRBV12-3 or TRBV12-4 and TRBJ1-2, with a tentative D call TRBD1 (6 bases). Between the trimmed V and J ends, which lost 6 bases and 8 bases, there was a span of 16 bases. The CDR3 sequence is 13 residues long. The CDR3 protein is CASSSTGTGGYTF. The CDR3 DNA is TGTGCCAGCAGCTCCACAGGGACGGGCGGCTACACCTTC.

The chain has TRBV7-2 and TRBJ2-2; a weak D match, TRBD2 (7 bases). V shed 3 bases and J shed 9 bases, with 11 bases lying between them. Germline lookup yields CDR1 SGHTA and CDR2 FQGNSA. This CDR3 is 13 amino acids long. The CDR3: CASSFAGGRELFF. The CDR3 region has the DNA TGTGCCAGCAGCTTCGCCGGGGGGCGGGAGCTGTTTTTT.

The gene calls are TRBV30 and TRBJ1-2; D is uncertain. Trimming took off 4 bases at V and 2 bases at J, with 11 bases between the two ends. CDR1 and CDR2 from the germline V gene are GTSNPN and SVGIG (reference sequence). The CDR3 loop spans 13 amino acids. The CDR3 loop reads CAWTYGGNYGYTF. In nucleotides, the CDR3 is TGTGCCTGGACATACGGCGGAAACTATGGCTACACCTTC. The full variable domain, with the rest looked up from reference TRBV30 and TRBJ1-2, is SQTIHQWPATLVQPVGSPLSLECTVEGTSNPNLYWYRQAAGRGLQLLFYSVGIGQISSEVPQNLSASRPQDRQFILSSKKLLLSDSGFYLCAWTYGGNYGYTFGSGTRLTVV.

The CDR3 region is CASSPGTSGGADTQYF. DNA for the CDR3: TGTGCCAGCAGCCCCGGGACTAGCGGGGGGGCGGATACGCAGTATTTT. The gene calls are TRBV7-2 and TRBJ2-3; 16 nucleotides match TRBD2. V dropped 5 bases and J dropped 6; count of bases not matched to a gene: 5. Germline V lookup: CDR1 SGHTA, CDR2 FQGNSA. The CDR3 is 16 residues long.

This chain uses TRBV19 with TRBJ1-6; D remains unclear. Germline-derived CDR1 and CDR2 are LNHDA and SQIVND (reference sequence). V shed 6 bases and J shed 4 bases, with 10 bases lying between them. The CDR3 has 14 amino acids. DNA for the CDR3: TGTGCCAGTAGGTCGACGGGGTATAATTCACCCCTCCACTTT. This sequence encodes CASRSTGYNSPLHF.

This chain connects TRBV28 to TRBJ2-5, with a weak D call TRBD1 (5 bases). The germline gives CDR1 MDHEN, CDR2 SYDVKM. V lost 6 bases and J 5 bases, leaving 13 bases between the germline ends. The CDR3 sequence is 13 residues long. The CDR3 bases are TGTGCCAGCAGCGCCCCAGGGTCGGAGACCCAGTACTTC. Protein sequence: CASSAPGSETQYF.

The CDR3 DNA reads as TGTGCCACCAGTGATTCGAGAAGCGGGGGATACAATGAGCAGTTCTTC. Amino acid sequence: CATSDSRSGGYNEQFF. The chain links TRBV24-1 to TRBJ2-1; TRBD2 aligns across 8 bases. Germline CDR1 reads KGHDR; CDR2 reads SFDVKD. V trimming: 2 bases; J trimming: 4 bases; junction bases outside the gene matches: 6. The CDR3 sequence is 16 residues long.

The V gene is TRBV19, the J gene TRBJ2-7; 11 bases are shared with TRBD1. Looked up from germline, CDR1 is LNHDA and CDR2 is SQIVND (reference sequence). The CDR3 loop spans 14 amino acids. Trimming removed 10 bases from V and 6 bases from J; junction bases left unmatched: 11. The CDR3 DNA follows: TGTGCCATAGGAGGGGGACAGGGGGTCGGCGAGCAGTACTTC. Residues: CAIGGGQGVGEQYF. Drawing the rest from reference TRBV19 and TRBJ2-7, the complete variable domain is DGGITQSPKYLFRKEGQNVTLSCEQNLNHDAMYWYRQDPGQGLRLIYYSQIVNDFQKGDIAEGYSVSREKKESFPLTVTSAQKNPTAFYLCAIGGGQGVGEQYFGPGTRLTVT.

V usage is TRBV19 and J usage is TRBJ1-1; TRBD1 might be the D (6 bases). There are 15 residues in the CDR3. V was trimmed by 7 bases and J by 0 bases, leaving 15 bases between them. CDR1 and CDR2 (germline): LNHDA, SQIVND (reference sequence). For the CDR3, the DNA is TGTGCCAGTATAGACGGGGGGGCCATGAACACTGAAGCTTTCTTT. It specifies CASIDGGAMNTEAFF.

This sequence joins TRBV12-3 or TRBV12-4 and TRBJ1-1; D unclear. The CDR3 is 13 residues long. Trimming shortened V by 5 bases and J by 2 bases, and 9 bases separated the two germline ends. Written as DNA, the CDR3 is TGTGCCAGCAGTCTTGGCCTAAACACTGAAGCTTTCTTT. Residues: CASSLGLNTEAFF.

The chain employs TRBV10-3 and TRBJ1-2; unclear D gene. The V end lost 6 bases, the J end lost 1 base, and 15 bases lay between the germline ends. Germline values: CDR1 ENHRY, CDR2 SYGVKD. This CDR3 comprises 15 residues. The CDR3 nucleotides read TGTGCCATCAGGGAAGGCAGCTCCGGTAACTATGGCTACACCTTC. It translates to CAIREGSSGNYGYTF.

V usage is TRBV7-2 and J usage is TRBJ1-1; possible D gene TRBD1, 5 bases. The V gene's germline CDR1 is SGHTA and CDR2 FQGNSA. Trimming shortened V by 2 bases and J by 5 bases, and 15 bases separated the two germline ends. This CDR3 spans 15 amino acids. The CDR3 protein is CASSLILQAGTEAFF. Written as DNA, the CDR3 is TGTGCCAGCAGCTTAATTTTACAGGCGGGAACTGAAGCTTTCTTT.

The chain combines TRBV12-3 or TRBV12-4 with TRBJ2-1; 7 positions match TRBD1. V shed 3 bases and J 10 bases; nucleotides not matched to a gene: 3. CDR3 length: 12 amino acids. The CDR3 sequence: CASSFPRGEQFF. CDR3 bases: TGTGCCAGCAGTTTTCCCAGGGGGGAGCAGTTCTTC.

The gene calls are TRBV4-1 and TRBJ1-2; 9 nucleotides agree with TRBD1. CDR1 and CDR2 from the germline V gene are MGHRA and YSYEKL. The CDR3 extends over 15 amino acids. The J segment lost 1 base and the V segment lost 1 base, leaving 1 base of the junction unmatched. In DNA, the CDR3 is TGCGCCAGCAGCCAAGGGGGACAGGGTAACTATGGCTACACCTTC. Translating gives CASSQGGQGNYGYTF.

The CDR3 region has the DNA TGTGCCAGCAGTTACTCTGGGGGGGGGCCGGATACGCAGTATTTT. Its translation: CASSYSGGGPDTQYF. The chain joins TRBV6-5 to TRBJ2-3, with D perhaps TRBD2 (7 bases). Germline loops: CDR1 MNHEY, CDR2 SVGAGI. The V and J ends lost 0 bases and 6 bases respectively, with 13 bases between them. The CDR3 runs to 15 residues.

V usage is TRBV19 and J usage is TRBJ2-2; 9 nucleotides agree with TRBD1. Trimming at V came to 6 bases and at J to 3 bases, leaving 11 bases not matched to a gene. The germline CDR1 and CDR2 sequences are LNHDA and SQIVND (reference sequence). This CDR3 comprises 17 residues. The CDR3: CASSPIAGQGYTGELFF. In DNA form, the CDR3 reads TGTGCCAGTAGCCCGATCGCGGGACAGGGTTACACCGGGGAGCTGTTTTTT.

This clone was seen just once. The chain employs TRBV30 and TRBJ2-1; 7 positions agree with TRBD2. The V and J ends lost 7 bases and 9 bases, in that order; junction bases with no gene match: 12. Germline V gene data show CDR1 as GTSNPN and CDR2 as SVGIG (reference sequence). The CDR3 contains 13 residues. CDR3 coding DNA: TGTGCCTCGGGGGGTTTTCCGAACAGTGAGCAGTTCTTC. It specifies CASGGFPNSEQFF.

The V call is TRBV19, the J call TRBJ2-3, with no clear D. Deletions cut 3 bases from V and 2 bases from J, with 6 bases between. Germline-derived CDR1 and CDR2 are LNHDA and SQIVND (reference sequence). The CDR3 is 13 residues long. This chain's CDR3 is CASSIGHTDTQYF. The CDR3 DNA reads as TGTGCCAGTAGTATTGGCCACACAGATACGCAGTATTTT.